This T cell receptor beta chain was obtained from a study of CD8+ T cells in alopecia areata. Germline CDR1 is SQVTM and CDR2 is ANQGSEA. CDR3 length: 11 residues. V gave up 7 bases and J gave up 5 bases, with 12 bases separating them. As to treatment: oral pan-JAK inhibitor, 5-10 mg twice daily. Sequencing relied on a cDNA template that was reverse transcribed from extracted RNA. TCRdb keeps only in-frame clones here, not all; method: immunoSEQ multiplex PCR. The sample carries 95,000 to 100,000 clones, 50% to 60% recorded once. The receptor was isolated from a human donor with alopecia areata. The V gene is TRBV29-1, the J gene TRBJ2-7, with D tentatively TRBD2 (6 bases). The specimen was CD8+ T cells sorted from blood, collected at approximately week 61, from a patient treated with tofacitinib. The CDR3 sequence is CSGAREDEQYF. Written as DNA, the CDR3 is TGCAGCGGGGCGAGGGAGGACGAGCAGTACTTC.